This T cell receptor (beta chain) was documented in a study of regulatory T cells in long-lasting Graves disease (dated by TCRdb to 2020 to 2022). A note on the overall study: Patients with newly diagnosed Graves' disease had been on antithyroid drugs for under 3 months. A total of roughly 35 samples underwent TCR sequencing: approximately 13 from persistent and roughly 20 from newly diagnosed Graves' disease patients. The study was conducted in China and was registered as a clinical trial. This study used TCR sequencing and RNA sequencing of peripheral blood to compare persistent Graves' disease patients against newly diagnosed Graves' disease patients. Broader findings and caveats from the paper: The small sample size was acknowledged by the authors as a limitation that may reduce accuracy. The study examined only peripheral blood because the primary lesion, thyroid tissue, could not be accessed. Persistent patients shared more public clonotypes among themselves (around 2,700) than newly diagnosed patients did (more than 850). Lower TCR Shannon entropy and fewer highly expanded clones were observed in persistent Graves' disease patients than in newly diagnosed patients, which suggested clonal expansion. Sequencing and analysis were limited to the TCR beta chain. Persistent disease showed preferential use of TRBV28, TRBJ1-2 and TRBJ2-5, whereas newly diagnosed disease favored TRBV20-1 and TRBJ2-1.

The sample's time point label is to be understood as: newly diagnosed GD, antithyroid drugs for less than 3 months. RNA was extracted from PBMCs in TRIzol for both TCR sequencing and RNA sequencing. The diagnosis of Graves' disease was made according to American Thyroid Association guidelines. Patients were recruited from an endocrinology department in Xi'an, China. From each patient, roughly 9 milliliters of peripheral blood was collected into an EDTA anticoagulant tube. Ficoll Paque Plus density gradient separation was used to isolate PBMCs, and no additional T cell sorting was done. An Agilent 2100 Bioanalyzer and agarose gel were used to check RNA quality, while a NanoDrop 2000 measured RNA concentration. Libraries were prepared through multiplex PCR. The run used an Illumina HiSeq 4000. TCR beta libraries were built with iRepertoire HTBI primers and Arm-PCR amplification of CDR3 regions. Before sequencing, the PCR products underwent gel purification. In the original analysis: Gene usage analysis of CDR3 amino acid clonotypes relied on the 55 to 80 TRBV and around 13 TRBJ segments identified across samples. COPE and FqMerger were used to merge filtered high-quality paired reads into contigs. Contigs were aligned with BLAST to IMGT TRBV, TRBD and TRBJ reference genes, and CDR3 was defined per IMGT. Clonotypes above 0.1% frequency were classified as highly expanded clones. Shannon entropy served as the measure of repertoire diversity, while the Gini coefficient captured V-J evenness. A clonotype found in more than one individual was treated as public. The public reads were run again by TCRdb, first through fastp at Q25 and then through MiXCR, and only productive beta chains were kept. Rows merge per CDR3 protein into single entries with the most common DNA and genes. The V and J calls here are based on TCRdb, not the publication. The sample table contains approximately 490,000 distinct CDR3 sequences; only one count was recorded for 15% to 20% of them. The ten top clones hold 9% to 15% of the sample.

A few counts support this clonotype. Its antigen is still unknown. No base quality values were provided; no much bigger clone lies one nucleotide off. V is clipped by 7 bases and J by 8 bases, and the sequence between their germline boundaries is 14 bases long. For CDR1 and CDR2, the germline V gene lists MNHEY and SVGEGT. The CDR3 runs 12 amino acids, cysteine and phenylalanine included. The CDR3 DNA has 36 bases and is translated from base 1. Separately, the same data were catalogued under a study of T cells in Graves' hyperthyroidism and ophthalmopathy. Drawing on the second study: Graves' hyperthyroidism was defined as stable when no progression to ophthalmopathy occurred over 18 months of follow-up. The hyperthyroidism patients were between 18 and 65 years old and newly diagnosed, with a disease duration of less than 2 months. Exclusion was applied to patients with uncontrolled infections, other autoimmune diseases, pregnancy or lactation. Diagnoses were established on the basis of clinical symptoms, serum thyroxine and TRAb, thyroid ultrasound, and orbital computed tomography. For the first round of RT-PCR on the TCR CDR3, the HTBI primer set was used together with the Qiagen OneStep RT-PCR kit. Most expanded thyroid clonotypes (frequency above 0.001) were also found in blood, which suggests that blood repertoires may mirror thyroid immune responses. A model built on a 13 V-J signature distinguished ophthalmopathy from stable hyperthyroidism, reaching 87.88% sensitivity and approximately 83% specificity in cross-validation and 80%/75% in testing. In validation, progression to ophthalmopathy was predicted by the model with around 71% sensitivity and roughly 72% specificity, a median of roughly 6.4 months before onset. To identify TCR V-J signatures that set the groups apart, the researchers used a discovery cohort of more than 95 patients, made up of around 40 with Graves' ophthalmopathy and about 60 with stable Graves' hyperthyroidism. An independent validation cohort of fewer than 20 hyperthyroidism patients and some 15 patients who later progressed to ophthalmopathy tested prospective prediction of ophthalmopathy. The 95 to 100 discovery patients were divided at random into training and test sets in a 7:3 ratio. Thyroid tissue and blood T-cell repertoires from over 5 Graves' hyperthyroidism patients were also compared in the study. After blood sampling, hyperthyroidism patients were treated with methimazole at a starting dose of 30 mg daily, and ophthalmopathy patients were treated with high-dose intravenous methylprednisolone. A second multiplex PCR round built the libraries, followed by size selection and purification. The libraries were sequenced on an Illumina HiSeq2000 using paired-end 100 bp reads. SOAPnuke was used to process the raw data, removing reads that contained adapters or uncalled bases, had a mean Phred below 15, or lacked an exact match to the constant primer or identifier. COPE v1.2.5 was used to merge high-quality paired reads, and clonotypes were defined as unique nucleotide sequences. Clonotypes were aligned to IMGT TRBV, TRBD and TRBJ reference segments using MiTCR v1.1. The analysis was restricted to V-J combinations with a frequency above 0.0001, which together covered just over 99% of the repertoires. A TCS score was defined as the ratio of F50 (clonal expansion) to E x V (chaos), with BLOSUM62-based TCRdist applied between CDR3 peptides within each V-J. Welch's t-statistics and random forest reduced 500 to 550 V-J features to 13, which were used in a naive Bayes classifier (R e1071). Sample size was not statistically predetermined, and blinding of investigators to group allocation was not performed. TCR Vbeta CDR3 sequencing of roughly 140 peripheral blood samples (over 40 ophthalmopathy, 75 hyperthyroidism and roughly 17 progressor patients) is reported in the paper.

This chain is built from TRBV6-2 or TRBV6-3 and TRBJ1-2; D gene: possibly TRBD1, on 5 matching bases. The TCR sequence derives from a man in his forties with Graves disease. Donor details come from another sample of the same person, matched by shared clones. Sequencing used peripheral blood mononuclear cells (PBMCs), obtained at new diagnosis, from a patient treated with antithyroid drugs. Here is the DNA: TGTGCCAGCAAGTCTGGTAGGGACGGCTACACCTTC. The translation is CASKSGRDGYTF.